The next 19 T cell receptor beta chains were all read from a single sample in a study of beta chain features in type 1 diabetes. Every bit of the isolated RNA underwent reverse transcription, so sequencing read expressed TCRB transcripts. Here immunoSEQ multiplex PCR was the method, and the copy in TCRdb shows in-frame clones only, minus some. Of around 500,000 clones in the sample, approximately 10% were seen once. The sequenced material came from naive CD4+ T cells from blood. Receptor source: a woman under 30 in good health.

Of note for this clone: An end of the junction differs from the germline gene, which may be a read error. The rearrangement links TRBV7-2 to TRBJ2-1, with D maybe TRBD2 (6 bases). Germline CDR1 is SGHTA and CDR2 is FQGNSA. CDR3 length: 14 residues. DNA of the CDR3: TGTGCCAGCAGCTTCTACCGGGAGTGGGATCACTCTCTCTTC. The encoded protein is CASSFYREWDHSLF.

Only a few counts were recorded for this clone. The chain couples TRBV18 to TRBJ2-1, with D maybe TRBD1 (5 bases). Trimming cost V 3 bases and J 7 bases, with 16 bases left between them. This CDR3 comprises 15 residues. Germline lookup yields CDR1 KGHSH and CDR2 LQKENI. The CDR3 spells CASSPAGPKKNEQFF. The CDR3 DNA follows: TGTGCCAGCTCACCGGCAGGGCCGAAAAAGAATGAGCAGTTCTTC.

This clone was observed a few times. The chain uses TRBV18 and TRBJ2-1, with D perhaps TRBD2 (5 bases). This CDR3 is built from 17 residues. Per the germline V gene, CDR1 is KGHSH and CDR2 is LQKENI. Trimming removed 0 bases from V and 8 bases from J, with 20 bases in between. CDR3 sequence: CASSPPGTRGGWDEQFF. CDR3 nucleotide sequence: TGTGCCAGCTCACCACCTGGCACTAGAGGTGGTTGGGATGAGCAGTTCTTC. The variable domain in full, completed from reference TRBV18 and TRBJ2-1, reads NAGVMQNPRHLVRRRGQEARLRCSPMKGHSHVYWYRQLPEEGLKFMVYLQKENIIDESGMPKERFSAEFPKEGPSILRIQQVVRGDSAAYFCASSPPGTRGGWDEQFFGPGTRLTVL.

The chain couples TRBV9 to TRBJ1-6; a possible D gene is TRBD1 (5 bases). The V and J ends lost 3 bases and 5 bases respectively, with 15 bases between them. The CDR3 spans 16 residues. CDR1 SGDLS and CDR2 YYNGEE come from the germline V gene. CDR3 amino acids: CASSALGDLNNSPLHF. As DNA, the CDR3 is TGTGCCAGCAGCGCCCTCGGGGACCTCAATAATTCACCCCTCCACTTT.

This clone was detected a few times. CDR3 bases: TGTGCCAGCAGCTCTGTCCCAGGGGAGCAGTACTTC. It yields the protein CASSSVPGEQYF. The chain is built from TRBV7-9 and TRBJ2-7; D perhaps matches TRBD1 (5 bases). Trimming stripped 4 bases from V and 7 bases from J, with 11 bases between. The CDR3 has 12 residues. Germline CDR1 reads SEHNR; CDR2 reads FQNEAQ (reference sequence).

This clone was recorded a few times. The gene calls are TRBV5-1 and TRBJ2-3, with TRBD2 matching over 11 bases. The CDR3 covers 15 residues. V lost 3 bases, J lost 6 bases, and 6 bases stayed unmatched. The germline CDR1 and CDR2 sequences are SGHRS and YFSETQ. The DNA of the CDR3 is TGCGCCAGCAGCTGGGGGACTAGCGGCGCGGATACGCAGTATTTT. It encodes CASSWGTSGADTQYF.

This chain connects TRBV7-2 to TRBJ2-3, with 9 nucleotides matching TRBD1. The trim removed 1 base at V and 4 bases at J, leaving 6 bases unmatched. The V gene's germline CDR1 is SGHTA and CDR2 FQGNSA. The CDR3 is 16 residues long. CDR3 sequence (DNA): TGTGCCAGCAGCTTAGGGACAGGGGTTAGGGCAGATACGCAGTATTTT. It encodes CASSLGTGVRADTQYF.

This clone came up a few times. J is TRBJ2-5 and V is TRBV4-1, with TRBD2 identical over 9 bases. CDR3 length equals 16 residues. Trimming removed 6 bases from V and 4 bases from J; junction bases left unmatched: 12. Germline loops: CDR1 MGHRA, CDR2 YSYEKL. CDR3: CASRRGIAGASETQYF. CDR3 sequence (DNA): TGCGCCAGCAGGCGGGGGATAGCGGGGGCCTCAGAGACCCAGTACTTC.

The sample holds a few counts of this clone. The gene calls are TRBV7-8 and TRBJ1-5; D not resolved. The CDR3 totals 15 residues. Germline loops: CDR1 SGHVS, CDR2 FQNEAQ. The V end was cut by 3 bases, the J end by 1 base, with 10 bases between. Written as DNA, the CDR3 is TGTGCCAGCAGCTTTGGACGTCTGAGCAATCAGCCCCAGCATTTT. Its translation: CASSFGRLSNQPQHF.

This clone was counted a few times. The J gene is TRBJ2-3, the V gene TRBV7-2; the D call may be TRBD1 or TRBD2 (6 bases each). The ends were cut back, 6 bases at V and 6 bases at J, with 16 bases in the middle. Looked up from germline, CDR1 is SGHTA and CDR2 is FQGNSA. The CDR3 is 14 amino acids. For the CDR3, the DNA is TGTGCCAGCAGGTTCGGGGGCGTTGTTGATACGCAGTATTTT. It translates to CASRFGGVVDTQYF.

The rearrangement uses TRBV7-9 and TRBJ2-7; weak D call: TRBD1 (5 bases). This CDR3 comprises 12 residues. V lost 3 bases and J lost 10, with 13 bases in between. In germline, CDR1 is SEHNR, CDR2 FQNEAQ (reference sequence). For the CDR3, the DNA is TGTGCCAGCAGCTTGGAAGGGGCCCTCCAGTACTTC. It encodes CASSLEGALQYF. The full variable domain, in which reference TRBV7-9 and TRBJ2-7 provide the parts outside the CDR3, is DTGVSQNPRHKITKRGQNVTFRCDPISEHNRLYWYRQTLGQGPEFLTYFQNEAQLEKSRLLSDRFSAERPKGSFSTLEIQRTEQGDSAMYLCASSLEGALQYFGPGTRLTVT.

This chain joins TRBV5-4 and TRBJ2-1; 9 bases are a match to TRBD2. Germline V CDR1 and CDR2: SGHNT, YYREEE (reference sequence). Trimming removed 2 bases from V and 8 bases from J; junction bases left unmatched: 8. CDR3 length: 15 residues. The CDR3 nucleotides read TGTGCCAGCAGCTTAAGTAAAGCGGGGGGCGATGAGCAGTTCTTC. Protein product: CASSLSKAGGDEQFF.

In its sample, this clone was seen a few times. V and J are TRBV5-4 and TRBJ2-1; 10 bases line up with TRBD2. Germline CDR1 reads SGHNT; CDR2 reads YYREEE (reference sequence). There are 15 residues in the CDR3. Trimming removed 4 bases from V and 3 bases from J; junction bases left unmatched: 4. The CDR3 nucleotides read TGTGCCAGCAGCCAGGGACTAGCGTACTACAATGAGCAGTTCTTC. It translates to CASSQGLAYYNEQFF.

The chain employs TRBV4-3 and TRBJ1-5; 9 nucleotides align to TRBD1. V lost 4 bases, J lost 4 bases, and 5 bases stayed unmatched. Germline CDR1 LGHNA, CDR2 YSLEER. This CDR3 comprises 15 residues. This CDR3 reads CASSPGTGLNQPQHF. The CDR3 region has the DNA TGCGCCAGCAGCCCCGGGACAGGGCTAAATCAGCCCCAGCATTTT.

This clone has just a few counts. The V and J genes are TRBV4-3 and TRBJ2-3; 8 bases match TRBD2. Germline trimming cut 5 bases from V and 11 bases from J; bases unmatched to any gene: 6. There are 12 residues in the CDR3. Germline loops: CDR1 LGHNA, CDR2 YSLEER. The CDR3 nucleotides read TGCGCCAGCAGCTTAGCGGGGCGGGGGCAGTATTTT. This gives the protein CASSLAGRGQYF.

The sample holds a few counts of this clone. The rearrangement links TRBV27 to TRBJ2-3, with 8 nucleotides matching TRBD1. This CDR3 comprises 15 residues. Germline lookup yields CDR1 MNHEY and CDR2 SMNVEV (reference sequence). V trimming: 5 bases; J trimming: 5 bases; junction bases outside the gene matches: 9. The CDR3 reads CASSIDRGWGDTQYF. For the CDR3, the DNA is TGTGCCAGCAGTATCGACAGGGGCTGGGGAGATACGCAGTATTTT.

This clone showed up just a few times. The rearrangement uses TRBV7-6 and TRBJ2-7; no reliable D call. The germline V gene has CDR1 SGHVS and CDR2 FNYEAQ. The CDR3 spans 13 residues. V was cut by 5 bases and J by 1 base, with 9 bases left in between. DNA of the CDR3: TGTGCCAGCAGCCCTTTAAGTTCCTACGAGCAGTACTTC. It encodes CASSPLSSYEQYF.

This clone was counted only a few times. This CDR3 is CASSQGTTNTGELFF. DNA of the CDR3: TGCGCCAGCAGCCAGGGGACAACGAACACCGGGGAGCTGTTTTTT. The rearrangement joins TRBV4-3 to TRBJ2-2; D is perhaps TRBD1 (6 bases). Trimming removed 3 bases from V and 0 bases from J, with 8 bases in between. Germline CDR1 reads LGHNA; CDR2 reads YSLEER. The CDR3 has 15 residues.

This clone was counted between two and nine times. This chain links TRBV5-1 with TRBJ2-1; the D gene is possibly TRBD1 (6 bases). V dropped 0 bases and J dropped 6 bases, with 13 bases sitting between them. The CDR3 covers 15 residues. Germline V lookup: CDR1 SGHRS, CDR2 YFSETQ. The chain's CDR3 is CASSLAEAGANEQFF. The CDR3 DNA reads TGCGCCAGCAGCTTGGCAGAGGCAGGGGCCAATGAGCAGTTCTTC.